Listed below are T cell receptor beta chains from one sample, sequenced in a study of blood T cells in healthy people across ages. TCRdb redid the calling of the 5' RACE reads with MiXCR, one entry per CDR3 protein. The table lists around 710,000 distinct CDR3 sequences, approximately 43% of them singletons, with more than 20% in the top ten. The specimen sequenced was blood. All receptors come from a woman aged 60-75 years in good health. The CDR3 runs from the conserved cysteine through the conserved F or W. The order of the fields is CDR3 protein, CDR3 DNA, clone size, V gene, J gene, D gene. The D gene is left open where the match is weak. Part of the rows lack a size; the others show once, few, many or a class for expanded clones.

CDR3: CATSSRVDQPQHF
DNA: TGTGCCACCAGCAGTAGGGTTGATCAGCCCCAGCATTTT
size: .
V: TRBV15
J: TRBJ1-5
D: .

CDR3: CSAGRTGELFF
DNA: TGCAGTGCCGGCCGTACCGGGGAGCTGTTTTTT
size: .
V: TRBV20-1
J: TRBJ2-2
D: .

CDR3: CASSLVGIPYEQYF
DNA: TGTGCCAGCAGTTTAGTAGGGATCCCCTACGAGCAGTACTTC
size: few
V: TRBV28
J: TRBJ2-7
D: .

CDR3: CASSLGVPMDTQYF
DNA: TGTGCCAGCAGCTTAGGGGTTCCGATGGATACGCAGTATTTT
size: .
V: TRBV7-9
J: TRBJ2-3
D: .

CDR3: CASSFGRLSSPLHF
DNA: TGTGCCAGCAGCTTCGGGAGGTTGAGTTCACCCCTCCACTTT
size: .
V: TRBV27
J: TRBJ1-6
D: .

CDR3: CASSQQFF
DNA: TGTGCCAGCAGTCAGCAGTTCTTC
size: few
V: TRBV27
J: TRBJ2-1
D: .

CDR3: CATRGREGYGYTF
DNA: TGTGCCACCAGGGGCAGGGAAGGCTATGGCTACACCTTC
size: .
V: TRBV24-1
J: TRBJ1-2
D: .

CDR3: CASTLGTGGYILAFF
DNA: TGTGCCAGCACCTTGGGGACAGGGGGCTATATCTTGGCTTTCTTT
size: few
V: TRBV12-3/TRBV12-4
J: TRBJ1-1
D: TRBD1

CDR3: CSARDRRTSSQETQYF
DNA: TGCAGTGCTAGAGATCGGCGGACTAGCTCCCAAGAGACCCAGTACTTC
size: .
V: TRBV20-1
J: TRBJ2-5
D: TRBD2

CDR3: CASSLAETENEQFF
DNA: TGTGCCAGCAGTTTAGCCGAGACAGAGAATGAGCAGTTCTTC
size: .
V: TRBV12-3/TRBV12-4
J: TRBJ2-1
D: .

CDR3: CASSYSAGLRYEQYF
DNA: TGTGCCAGCAGTTACTCTGCGGGACTTCGCTACGAGCAGTACTTC
size: .
V: TRBV6-6
J: TRBJ2-7
D: .

CDR3: CASSPGGGTQHF
DNA: TGTGCCAGCAGCCCGGGGGGTGGTACCCAGCATTTT
size: .
V: TRBV7-2
J: TRBJ1-5
D: .

CDR3: CASSEGASSYTF
DNA: TGTGCCAGCAGTGAGGGGGCGAGTTCCTACACCTTC
size: many
V: TRBV25-1
J: TRBJ1-2
D: .

CDR3: CASSEELPPGPQLETQYF
DNA: TGTGCCAGCAGTGAAGAATTACCTCCCGGGCCCCAGCTGGAGACCCAGTACTTC
size: .
V: TRBV2
J: TRBJ2-5
D: .

CDR3: CASSPKAERDYEQYF
DNA: TGTGCCAGCAGCCCCAAGGCTGAGAGGGATTACGAGCAGTACTTC
size: .
V: TRBV7-2
J: TRBJ2-7
D: .

CDR3: CASRESGGVSTDTQYF
DNA: TGTGCCAGCAGAGAAAGCGGGGGGGTTAGCACAGATACGCAGTATTTT
size: .
V: TRBV2
J: TRBJ2-3
D: TRBD2

CDR3: CASSLGLFSFDEQFF
DNA: TGTGCCAGCAGTTTAGGACTTTTCTCTTTCGATGAGCAGTTCTTC
size: .
V: TRBV12-3/TRBV12-4
J: TRBJ2-1
D: .

CDR3: CASSEWKLATTDTQYF
DNA: TGTGCCAGCAGTGAGTGGAAACTAGCGACAACAGATACGCAGTATTTT
size: few
V: TRBV2
J: TRBJ2-3
D: TRBD2

CDR3: CASSEAGGDEQYF
DNA: TGTGCCAGCAGCGAAGCCGGGGGCGATGAGCAGTACTTC
size: .
V: TRBV7-3
J: TRBJ2-4
D: .

CDR3: CASSQTSGGRGEQFF
DNA: TGTGCCAGCAGCCAAACTAGCGGAGGCCGAGGGGAGCAGTTCTTC
size: few
V: TRBV3-1
J: TRBJ2-1
D: TRBD2

CDR3: CASSYEYRGGGGNEQYF
DNA: TGCGCCAGCAGCTACGAATACAGGGGAGGAGGTGGGAATGAGCAGTACTTC
size: .
V: TRBV13
J: TRBJ2-7
D: .

CDR3: CASSQGHQPQHF
DNA: TGTGCCAGCAGCCAGGGTCATCAGCCCCAGCATTTT
size: .
V: TRBV6-5
J: TRBJ1-5
D: .

CDR3: CASSPPTEDGYTF
DNA: TGTGCCAGCAGCCCACCGACAGAAGATGGCTACACCTTC
size: many
V: TRBV12-3/TRBV12-4
J: TRBJ1-2
D: .

CDR3: CASLVGTGLYEQYF
DNA: TGTGCCAGCCTGGTCGGGACAGGCCTTTACGAGCAGTACTTC
size: .
V: TRBV6-1
J: TRBJ2-7
D: TRBD1

CDR3: CASSFLGAGSPYNEQFF
DNA: TGCGCCAGCAGCTTCCTAGGCGCGGGGAGCCCCTACAATGAGCAGTTCTTC
size: .
V: TRBV5-1
J: TRBJ2-1
D: .

CDR3: CAIQATSGHADTQYF
DNA: TGTGCCATACAAGCCACCAGCGGGCATGCGGATACGCAGTATTTT
size: .
V: TRBV10-3
J: TRBJ2-3
D: .

CDR3: CASTSTGDQPQHF
DNA: TGTGCCAGCACGTCGACGGGAGATCAGCCCCAGCATTTT
size: many
V: TRBV12-3/TRBV12-4
J: TRBJ1-5
D: .

CDR3: CASSPSEGQQFF
DNA: TGTGCCAGCAGCCCTTCTGAGGGACAGCAGTTCTTC
size: .
V: TRBV5-6
J: TRBJ2-1
D: .

CDR3: CASSQTPGSLEQYF
DNA: TGTGCCAGCAGCCAAACCCCGGGGTCCCTCGAGCAGTACTTC
size: .
V: TRBV3-1
J: TRBJ2-7
D: .

CDR3: CASSTPGQSYGQYF
DNA: TGTGCCAGCAGCACCCCGGGACAGTCCTACGGGCAGTACTTC
size: .
V: TRBV3-1
J: TRBJ2-7
D: TRBD1

CDR3: CASSLGLPPDTQYF
DNA: TGTGCCAGCAGCTTAGGACTACCACCAGATACGCAGTATTTT
size: few
V: TRBV7-2
J: TRBJ2-3
D: .